These T cell receptor beta chains were read from a single sample in a study of cytomegalovirus exposure and HLA in healthy donors. Some clones are missing from TCRdb's copy, which holds only in-frame ones; the method was immunoSEQ multiplex PCR. The sample lists 150,000 to 200,000 clones, over 75% occurring once. Sequences were obtained from PBMCs. The source is a man in his sixties in good health and CMV-seronegative. Each CDR3 is given with its conserved first and last residue. Fields, in order: J gene, V gene, CDR3 protein.

J gene: TRBJ1-1; V gene: TRBV18; CDR3 protein: CASSRGQDEAFF
J gene: TRBJ2-2; V gene: TRBV10-3; CDR3 protein: CAISPGTLYTGELFF
J gene: TRBJ2-1; V gene: TRBV27; CDR3 protein: CASTFGTGGEQFF
J gene: TRBJ2-4; V gene: TRBV2; CDR3 protein: CASIQQGGWGTKNIQYF
J gene: TRBJ2-2; V gene: TRBV5-4; CDR3 protein: CASSFVSSGELFF
J gene: TRBJ2-5; V gene: TRBV29-1; CDR3 protein: CSVLSVGQPQETQYF
J gene: TRBJ1-1; V gene: TRBV18; CDR3 protein: CASSPEGSDTEAFF
J gene: TRBJ1-5; V gene: TRBV30; CDR3 protein: CAWNNGYNQPQHF
J gene: TRBJ2-2; V gene: TRBV5-5; CDR3 protein: CASSLATGELFF
J gene: TRBJ1-5; V gene: TRBV28; CDR3 protein: CASSLDSNQPQNF
J gene: TRBJ2-7; V gene: TRBV7-9; CDR3 protein: CASSLATSGSYEQYF
J gene: TRBJ2-7; V gene: TRBV6-1; CDR3 protein: CASSDNYEQYF
J gene: TRBJ1-1; V gene: TRBV14; CDR3 protein: CASSQDPRINTEAFF
J gene: TRBJ2-2; V gene: TRBV7-2; CDR3 protein: CASSPGSDGELFF
J gene: TRBJ2-1; V gene: TRBV11-2; CDR3 protein: CASSFRRASGDYNEQFF
J gene: TRBJ1-1; V gene: TRBV18; CDR3 protein: CASSPLAMNTEAFF
J gene: TRBJ2-7; V gene: TRBV5-1; CDR3 protein: CASRGTSGSDEQYF
J gene: TRBJ2-7; V gene: TRBV4-3; CDR3 protein: CASSPMWGGAADEQYF
J gene: TRBJ1-5; V gene: TRBV7-4; CDR3 protein: CASSCRDTSNQPQHF
J gene: TRBJ2-5; V gene: TRBV5-1; CDR3 protein: CASSAGDRESQETQYF
J gene: TRBJ2-7; V gene: TRBV5-1; CDR3 protein: CASSNNKYEQYF
J gene: TRBJ1-5; V gene: TRBV29-1; CDR3 protein: CSVDGGGSNQPQHF